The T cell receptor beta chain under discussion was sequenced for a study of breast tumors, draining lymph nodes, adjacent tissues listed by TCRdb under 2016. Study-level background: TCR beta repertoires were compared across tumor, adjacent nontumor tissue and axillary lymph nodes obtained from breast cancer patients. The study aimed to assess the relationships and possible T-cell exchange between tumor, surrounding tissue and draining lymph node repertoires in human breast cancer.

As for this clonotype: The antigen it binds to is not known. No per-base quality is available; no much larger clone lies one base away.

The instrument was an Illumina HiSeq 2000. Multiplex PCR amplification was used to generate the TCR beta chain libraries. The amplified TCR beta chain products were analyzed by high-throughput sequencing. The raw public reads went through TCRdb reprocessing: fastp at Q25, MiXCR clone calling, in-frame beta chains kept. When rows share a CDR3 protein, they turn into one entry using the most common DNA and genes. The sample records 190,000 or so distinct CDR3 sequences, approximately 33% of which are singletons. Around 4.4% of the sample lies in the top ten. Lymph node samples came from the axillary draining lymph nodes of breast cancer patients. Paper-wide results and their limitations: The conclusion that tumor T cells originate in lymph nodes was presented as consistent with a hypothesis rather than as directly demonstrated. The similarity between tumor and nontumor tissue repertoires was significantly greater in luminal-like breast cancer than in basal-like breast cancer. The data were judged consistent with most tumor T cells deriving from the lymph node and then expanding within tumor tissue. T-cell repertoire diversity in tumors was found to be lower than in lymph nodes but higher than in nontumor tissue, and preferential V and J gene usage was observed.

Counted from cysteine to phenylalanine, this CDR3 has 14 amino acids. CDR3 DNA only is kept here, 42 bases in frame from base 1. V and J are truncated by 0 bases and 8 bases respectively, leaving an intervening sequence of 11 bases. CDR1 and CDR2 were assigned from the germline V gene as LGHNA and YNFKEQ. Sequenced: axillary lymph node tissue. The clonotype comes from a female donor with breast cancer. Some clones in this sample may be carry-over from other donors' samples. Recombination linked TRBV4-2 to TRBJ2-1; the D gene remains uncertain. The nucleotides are TGTGCCAGCAGCCAAGAAACAAACCGAGATGAGCAGTTCTTC. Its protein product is CASSQETNRDEQFF.